This T cell receptor (beta chain) was identified in a study of vaccination effects on CD4 cells after COVID-19. Study details: The study obtained samples from a couple of convalescent patients 16 days and one week before vaccination. Study outcomes and limitations: By a late point after vaccination, infection- and vaccine-induced clones had shrunk markedly through clonal contraction. In the study, convalescent patients were few, and early post-infection timepoints were absent.

Antigen-specific CD4+ T cells expanded by the ViraFEST assay with viral peptide pools were then sequenced. When 10 to 11 days of culture had elapsed, CD4+ T cells were isolated. The individual was infected with SARS-CoV-2 between March and December 2020, as confirmed by PCR. IL-2 medium supplanted half the medium on days 3 and 7. The V gene's germline CDR1 is SGHVS and CDR2 FQNEAQ. V dropped 1 base and J dropped 12; count of bases not matched to a gene: 10. The CDR3 is made up of 15 amino acids. Here immunoSEQ multiplex PCR was the method, and the copy in TCRdb shows in-frame clones only, minus some. The sample lists about 26,000 clones, approximately 78% seen once, with roughly a sixth in the top ten. For this clone: As yet, its antigen is unknown.

The gene calls are TRBV7-8 and TRBJ2-1; 9 bases are shared with TRBD2. This receptor was identified in a human donor who had a prior SARS-CoV-2 infection. The sample here was CD4+ T cells from PBMCs cultured with HCoV-NL63 spike peptides, taken before COVID-19 vaccination. The CDR3 sequence is CASSLDGGRALRQFF. CDR3 sequence (DNA): TGTGCCAGCAGCTTAGACGGCGGGAGGGCCTTGAGGCAGTTCTTC.